Below, 14 T cell receptor beta chains from the same sample are listed, as sequenced in a study of T cell responses to AZD1222 COVID-19 vaccine. Libraries were prepared by immunoSEQ multiplex PCR; TCRdb keeps only in-frame clonotypes and omits some of them. The sample shows about 150,000 clones, 90% of them seen only once. Here the sequenced sample was peripheral blood, taken on day 0 of AZD1222 vaccination. These receptors all stem from an adult in good health.

V gene TRBV30 combines with J gene TRBJ1-6; possibly TRBD1 for D (5 bases). The CDR3 spans 19 residues. Germline values: CDR1 GTSNPN, CDR2 SVGIG (reference sequence). Trimming left V 1 base short and J 0 bases short, with 19 bases between. DNA for the CDR3: TGTGCCTGGAGTGGTAAACGCGACAGACTGAGCTCCTATAATTCACCCCTCCACTTT. This sequence encodes CAWSGKRDRLSSYNSPLHF.

The chain carries TRBV7-8 and TRBJ1-1; a weak D match, TRBD1 (5 bases). The CDR3 extends over 15 amino acids. Between the trimmed V and J ends, which lost 5 bases and 2 bases, there was a span of 15 bases. Per germline, CDR1 SGHVS and CDR2 FQNEAQ. CDR3 sequence: CASSISRVLNTEAFF. In DNA form, the CDR3 reads TGTGCCAGCAGCATTAGCAGGGTTTTAAACACTGAAGCTTTCTTT.

The genes are TRBV4-3 and TRBJ2-4, with D unresolved. The germline gives CDR1 LGHNA, CDR2 YSLEER. Trimming stripped 1 base from V and 0 bases from J, with 7 bases between. The CDR3 has 15 residues. The DNA of the CDR3 is TGCGCCAGCAGCCAAGGCGGAGTAGCCAAAAACATTCAGTACTTC. Amino acids: CASSQGGVAKNIQYF.

This clone was recorded once. The V call is TRBV28, the J call TRBJ1-2; TRBD1 might be the D (5 bases). CDR1 and CDR2 (germline): MDHEN, SYDVKM. The CDR3 sequence is 12 residues long. Trimming pared 4 bases from V and 8 bases from J, leaving 11 bases between. CDR3 bases: TGTGCCAGCAGTTCAGGGCTCGAGGGCTACACCTTC. This sequence encodes CASSSGLEGYTF.

V and J are TRBV19 and TRBJ1-2; 9 bases are shared with TRBD1. V was clipped by 8 bases and J by 5 bases; unmatched bases: 9. CDR1 and CDR2 (germline): LNHDA, SQIVND (reference sequence). This CDR3 has 14 residues. This CDR3 reads CASSGQGFFYGYTF. CDR3 DNA sequence: TGTGCCAGTTCGGGACAGGGCTTCTTTTATGGCTACACCTTC.

The genes are TRBV28 and TRBJ1-2, with D perhaps matching TRBD1 (6 bases). The CDR3 spans 14 residues. Germline lookup yields CDR1 MDHEN and CDR2 SYDVKM. Trimming removed 6 bases at V and 8 bases at J, with 19 bases between. CDR3 residues: CASRLPVQGGGYTF. The CDR3 DNA reads as TGTGCCAGCAGACTCCCCGTCCAAGGGGGGGGCTACACCTTC.

This rearrangement joins TRBV5-6 to TRBJ2-2; D unclear. This CDR3 spans 18 amino acids. Deletions cut 2 bases from V and 0 bases from J, with 17 bases between. Germline loops: CDR1 SGHDT, CDR2 YYEEEE. The CDR3 nucleotides read TGTGCCAGCAGCTTTCGACGTGGTGGTGGGGCGAACACCGGGGAGCTGTTTTTT. This gives the protein CASSFRRGGGANTGELFF.

V and J are TRBV7-3 and TRBJ1-2; TRBD1 aligns across 7 bases. The length of the CDR3 is 15 residues. With 4 bases clipped from V and 1 base from J, the junction kept 6 bases outside the gene matches. CDR1 and CDR2 (germline): SGHTA, FQGTGA. The CDR3 loop is CASSSGTVYNYGYTF. CDR3 DNA: TGTGCCAGCAGCTCCGGGACAGTTTATAACTATGGCTACACCTTC. The full variable domain, its missing parts supplied by reference TRBV7-3 and TRBJ1-2, is GAGVSQTPSNKVTEKGKYVELRCDPISGHTALYWYRQSLGQGPEFLIYFQGTGAADDSGLPNDRFFAVRPEGSVSTLKIQRTERGDSAVYLCASSSGTVYNYGYTFGSGTRLTVV.

The chain combines TRBV28 with TRBJ2-7; TRBD1 might be the D (7 bases). V gave up 4 bases and J gave up 5 bases, with 18 bases separating them. This CDR3 contains 15 residues. The germline V gene encodes CDR1 MDHEN and CDR2 SYDVKM. The CDR3: CASSSPAGGRDEQYF. The CDR3 DNA sequence: TGTGCCAGCAGTTCCCCCGCAGGGGGGAGAGACGAGCAGTACTTC. Full variable domain (outside the CDR3, taken from reference TRBV28 and TRBJ2-7): DVKVTQSSRYLVKRTGEKVFLECVQDMDHENMFWYRQDPGLGLRLIYFSYDVKMKEKGDIPEGYSVSREKKERFSLILESASTNQTSMYLCASSSPAGGRDEQYFGPGTRLTVT.

The chain carries TRBV18 and TRBJ1-4; unclear D gene. The CDR3 length is 15 residues. The ends were cut back, 2 bases at V and 8 bases at J, with 15 bases in the middle. Germline V lookup: CDR1 KGHSH, CDR2 LQKENI. The CDR3 protein is CASSPVIEGGEKLFF. The DNA of the CDR3 is TGTGCCAGCTCACCAGTAATCGAGGGCGGAGAAAAACTGTTTTTT.

The rearrangement joins TRBV6-5 to TRBJ1-6; possible D gene TRBD1, 5 bases. CDR3 length: 14 residues. Germline-derived CDR1 and CDR2 are MNHEY and SVGAGI. Trimming shortened V by 6 bases and J by 1 base, and 7 bases separated the two germline ends. DNA of the CDR3: TGTGCCAGCAGGGGGGAGTCCTATAATTCACCCCTCCACTTT. It codes for CASRGESYNSPLHF.

Only a few counts were recorded for this clone. The chain carries TRBV2 and TRBJ2-7, with TRBD1 identical over 7 bases. The germline V gene has CDR1 SNHLY and CDR2 FYNNEI. This CDR3 region has 13 residues. V shed 6 bases, J shed 7 bases, and the junction held 9 bases outside the gene matches. The CDR3 protein is CASSLGQTGEQYF. The CDR3 bases are TGTGCCAGCAGCCTGGGACAGACGGGGGAGCAGTACTTC.

The gene calls are TRBV19 and TRBJ2-2; D tentatively fits TRBD1 or TRBD2 (5 bases each). Between the trimmed V and J ends, which lost 3 bases and 0 bases, there was a span of 14 bases. Germline-derived CDR1 and CDR2 are LNHDA and SQIVND (reference sequence). CDR3 length: 17 residues. The CDR3 region is CASSIHSGRPNTGELFF. CDR3 DNA: TGTGCCAGTAGTATCCATTCGGGACGTCCGAACACCGGGGAGCTGTTTTTT.

The chain carries TRBV28 and TRBJ1-6; D perhaps matches TRBD1 (6 bases). The CDR3 is 14 amino acids. Germline V gene sequence: CDR1 MDHEN, CDR2 SYDVKM. Trimming left V 2 bases short and J 11 bases short, with 13 bases between. The CDR3 DNA follows: TGTGCCAGCAGTTTAAAGGGCAGGGGCGCACCCCTCCACTTT. This sequence encodes CASSLKGRGAPLHF.